This paragraph reports one T cell receptor (beta chain). Its specific antigen is unknown. The sample holds no much larger clone one base away, and base qualities are not on file. This record comes from a study of radiotherapy plus CTLA-4 blockade in lung cancer (dated by TCRdb to 2017 to 2018). The study in broad terms: Objective responses were observed in 18% of enrolled patients, and disease control was achieved in 25% to 40%.

Library construction relied on the immunoSEQ multiplex PCR assay. Sourced from immuneACCESS, this table was stored by TCRdb with only in-frame sequences that have V and J called. A share of the clones is absent; for the studies checked, an unresolved V gene accounts for under half, and the remainder has no known explanation. The sample records about 62,000 clones, 70% to 80% of which are singletons. The ten biggest clones cover 2.5% to 3% of the sample. Results the study describes overall, beyond this receptor: After treatment with radiotherapy and ipilimumab, TCR clones that originated in tumors expanded in peripheral blood. The strongest predictors of response, as reported, were early dynamic changes in blood T cell clones along with a rise in serum interferon-beta after radiation.

Focal radiation therapy combined with CTLA-4 blockade (ipilimumab) was tested in patients with chemo-refractory metastatic non-small-cell lung cancer. The input for sequencing was peripheral blood, taken from a patient treated with radiotherapy plus ipilimumab. The receptor's source is a human donor with non-small cell lung cancer who had a complete response to radiotherapy plus ipilimumab.

The DNA sequence is as follows: TGTGCCAGCAGCTTAGCGGCAGGGATGAGGACTGAAGCTTTCTTT. Its translation reads: CASSLAAGMRTEAFF. The chain couples TRBV7-9 to TRBJ1-1, with a tentative D gene TRBD1 over 5 matching bases. V lost 0 bases and J lost 5 bases; the stretch between them is 13 bases long. CDR1 and CDR2 (SEHNR, FQNEAQ) derive from the germline V gene (reference sequence). Spanning cysteine to phenylalanine, the CDR3 consists of 15 amino acids. The DNA shown is the 45-base CDR3, in frame from base 1.